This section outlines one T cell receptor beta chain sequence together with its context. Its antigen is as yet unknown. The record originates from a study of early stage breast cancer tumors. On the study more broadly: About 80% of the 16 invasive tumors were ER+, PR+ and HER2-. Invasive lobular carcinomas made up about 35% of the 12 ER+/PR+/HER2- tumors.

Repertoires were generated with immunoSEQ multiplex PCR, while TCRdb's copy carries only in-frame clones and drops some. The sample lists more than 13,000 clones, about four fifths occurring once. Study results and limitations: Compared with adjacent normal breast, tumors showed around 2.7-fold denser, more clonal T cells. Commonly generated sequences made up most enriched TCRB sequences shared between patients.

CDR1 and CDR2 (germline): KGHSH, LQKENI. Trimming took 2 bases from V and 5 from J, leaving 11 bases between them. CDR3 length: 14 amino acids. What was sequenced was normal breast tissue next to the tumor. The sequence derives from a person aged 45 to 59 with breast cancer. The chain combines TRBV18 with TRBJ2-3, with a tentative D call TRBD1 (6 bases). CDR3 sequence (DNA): TGTGCCAGCTCACCAGAACAGGGTGGAGATACGCAGTATTTT. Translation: CASSPEQGGDTQYF.